This T cell receptor beta chain appears in the sequencing data of a study of graft-versus-host responses after intestinal transplantation. To note about this clone: Its antigen is still unknown.

Study results and caveats: The authors found GvH clones in recipient marrow, some appearing first in ileum or blood.

Profiling relied on immunoSEQ multiplex PCR, and the TCRdb table lists in-frame clones only, not all of them. The table has fewer than 30,000 clones, roughly 93% seen once. Trimming shortened V by 2 bases and J by 5 bases, and 0 bases separated the two germline ends. Germline V CDR1 and CDR2: LNHDA, SQIVND (reference sequence). CDR3 size: 11 residues. The sample in question was PBMCs, obtained 66 days after intestinal transplant. This TCR derives from a human patient who received an intestinal transplant, so some T cells may come from the graft donor. The rearrangement joins TRBV19 to TRBJ2-2; D is ambiguous. CDR3 loop: CASSITGELFF. In nucleotides, the CDR3 is TGTGCCAGTAGTATAACCGGGGAGCTGTTTTTT.